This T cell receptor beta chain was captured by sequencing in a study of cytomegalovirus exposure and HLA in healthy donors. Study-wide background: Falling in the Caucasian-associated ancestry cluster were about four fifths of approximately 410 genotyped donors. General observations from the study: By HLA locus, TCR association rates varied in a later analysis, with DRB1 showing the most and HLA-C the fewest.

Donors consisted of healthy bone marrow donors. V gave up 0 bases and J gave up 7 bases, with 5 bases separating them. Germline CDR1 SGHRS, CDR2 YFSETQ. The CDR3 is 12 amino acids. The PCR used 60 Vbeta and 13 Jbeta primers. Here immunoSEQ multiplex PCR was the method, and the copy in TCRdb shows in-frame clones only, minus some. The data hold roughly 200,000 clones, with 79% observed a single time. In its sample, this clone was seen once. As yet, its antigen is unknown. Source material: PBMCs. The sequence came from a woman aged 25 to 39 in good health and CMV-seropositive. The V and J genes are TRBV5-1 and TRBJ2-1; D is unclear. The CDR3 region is CASSLAGNEQFF. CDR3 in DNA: TGCGCCAGCAGCTTGGCCGGGAATGAGCAGTTCTTC. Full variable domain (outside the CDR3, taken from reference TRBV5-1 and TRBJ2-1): KAGVTQTPRYLIKTRGQQVTLSCSPISGHRSVSWYQQTPGQGLQFLFEYFSETQRNKGNFPGRFSGRQFSNSRSEMNVSTLELGDSALYLCASSLAGNEQFFGPGTRLTVL.